This TCR beta chain appears in the sequencing data of a study of cytomegalovirus exposure and HLA in healthy donors. V lost 8 bases, J lost 4 bases, and 15 bases lay in between. The CDR3 has 14 residues. The germline V gene encodes CDR1 MNHNS and CDR2 SASEGT. This clone is a singleton in its sample. Its antigen is as yet unknown. Study findings and constraints: When analyzed later, the rates of TCR association showed variation by HLA locus, with DRB1 the most and HLA-C the fewest.

PCR used 60 Vbeta primers and 13 Jbeta primers. Produced via immunoSEQ multiplex PCR; TCRdb's table is partial and in-frame only. Among 95,000 to 110,000 clones listed, 73% were seen once. V is TRBV6-1 and J is TRBJ1-5; TRBD1 might be the D (5 bases). The sequence derives from a man younger than 40 in good health and CMV-seronegative. Sequenced sample: PBMCs. The CDR3 DNA sequence: TGTGCCAGCTATAATCAACCAGGGAATCAGCCCCAGCATTTT. Protein: CASYNQPGNQPQHF.